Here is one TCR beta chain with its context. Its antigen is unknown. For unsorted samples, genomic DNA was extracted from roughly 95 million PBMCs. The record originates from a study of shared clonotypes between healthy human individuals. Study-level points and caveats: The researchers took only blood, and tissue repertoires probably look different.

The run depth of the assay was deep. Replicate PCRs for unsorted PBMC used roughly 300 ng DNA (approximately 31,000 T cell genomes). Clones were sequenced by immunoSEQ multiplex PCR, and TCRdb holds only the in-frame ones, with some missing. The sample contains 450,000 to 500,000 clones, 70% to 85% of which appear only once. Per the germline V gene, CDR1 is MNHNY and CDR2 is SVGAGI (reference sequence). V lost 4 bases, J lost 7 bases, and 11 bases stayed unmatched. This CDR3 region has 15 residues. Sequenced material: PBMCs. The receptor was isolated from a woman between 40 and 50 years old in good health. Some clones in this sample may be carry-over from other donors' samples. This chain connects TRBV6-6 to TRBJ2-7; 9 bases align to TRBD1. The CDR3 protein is CASSSPDRGAFEQYF. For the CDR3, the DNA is TGTGCCAGCAGTTCCCCGGACAGGGGAGCTTTTGAGCAGTACTTC.